This TCR beta chain was captured in a study of blood T cell repertoires in COVID-19. The overall study: Spain, Italy and the United States supplied samples that represented acute and convalescent COVID-19. T cells, B-cell-depleted T cells, or PBMCs provided the cDNA or gDNA that served as material.

The J segment lost 4 bases and the V segment lost 2 bases, leaving 9 bases of the junction unmatched. The CDR3 sequence is 16 residues long. Per germline, CDR1 GTSNPN and CDR2 SVGIG (reference sequence). Per the study methods: Reference gene primer amplification gave nucleated cell count estimates. The protocol was immunoSEQ multiplex PCR, while the TCRdb copy is restricted to in-frame clones and leaves out a portion. V and J calls and clone size are as listed in that table; D and trimming were resolved from the DNA. The table records 120,000 to 150,000 clones, 81% of them present only once. The V and J genes are TRBV30 and TRBJ1-3, with TRBD1 matching over 9 bases. The TCR was taken from a human donor with acute or convalescent COVID-19. The donor label of this sample is uncertain. Sequencing was done on a sample of peripheral blood. This CDR3 is CAWSPSRDRAGNTIYF. The CDR3 DNA follows: TGTGCCTGGAGTCCCTCCCGGGACAGGGCAGGAAACACCATATATTTT.